These 26 T cell receptor beta chains originate from one sample sequenced in a study of blood T cells in healthy people across ages. Using a J-beta primer mix together with a sample-barcoded 5' primer, a second PCR was run for about 7 to 12 cycles. Each CDR3 protein is one row after TCRdb ran MiXCR on the 5' RACE reads. The sample includes approximately 900,000 distinct CDR3 sequences, 25% to 35% seen only once; the top ten take about 10%. In addition, the sample was reused for a study of T cells of mothers and their children.

Sequenced material: blood. All receptors derive from a woman in her thirties or forties in good health.

In this sample, this clonotype turned up a few times. The V and J genes are TRBV12-3 or TRBV12-4 and TRBJ2-7; unclear D gene. CDR3 length: 13 amino acids. The ends were cut back, 6 bases at V and 5 bases at J, with 14 bases in the middle. CDR3 nucleotide sequence: TGTGCCAGCAGCCCGCACCCGGCGGACGAGCAGTACTTC. Its translation: CASSPHPADEQYF.

This clonotype was seen many times. V gene TRBV9 combines with J gene TRBJ2-3; D gene unclear. V was shortened by 3 bases and J by 6 bases, with 17 bases between the two germline ends. Germline V gives CDR1 SGDLS, CDR2 YYNGEE. This CDR3 is built from 15 residues. This chain's CDR3 is CASSEDLLAGDTQYF. The CDR3 nucleotides read TGTGCCAGCAGCGAAGACTTGCTCGCCGGGGATACGCAGTATTTT. Based on the CDR3 plus reference TRBV9 and TRBJ2-3, the full variable domain is DSGVTQTPKHLITATGQRVTLRCSPRSGDLSVYWYQQSLDQGLQFLIQYYNGEERAKGNILERFSAQQFPDLHSELNLSSLELGDSALYFCASSEDLLAGDTQYFGPGTRLTVL.

The chain's CDR3 is CASRPGDRGGTDTQYF. In DNA form, the CDR3 reads TGTGCCAGCAGGCCCGGGGACAGGGGTGGAACAGATACGCAGTATTTT. This sequence joins TRBV6-6 and TRBJ2-3, with 10 positions matching TRBD1. The CDR3 is 16 amino acids. Germline V gene lookup returns CDR1 MNHNY and CDR2 SVGAGI (reference sequence). The V segment lost 6 bases and the J segment 3 bases; nucleotides outside the gene matches: 9.

This clonotype was counted a few times. The chain is built from TRBV28 and TRBJ2-5; D is unresolved. Trimming stripped 7 bases from V and 0 bases from J, with 15 bases between. Germline CDR1 MDHEN, CDR2 SYDVKM. CDR3 length equals 15 residues. The CDR3 sequence is CASNRDLSNQETQYF. Here the CDR3 DNA reads TGTGCCAGCAACAGAGATCTGAGCAACCAAGAGACCCAGTACTTC.

This clonotype was detected only a few times. The CDR3 is CASSFSWGGVGNTEAFF. In DNA form, the CDR3 reads TGTGCCAGCAGTTTCTCTTGGGGGGGGGTAGGGAACACTGAAGCTTTCTTT. The V and J genes are TRBV28 and TRBJ1-1, with D perhaps TRBD1 (5 bases). Germline V gives CDR1 MDHEN, CDR2 SYDVKM. Trimming left V 3 bases short and J 1 base short, with 18 bases between. This CDR3 comprises 17 residues.

As concerns this clonotype: A much larger clone differs from this one at a single base, so this may be a read error. The chain has TRBV20-1 and TRBJ2-1; the D gene is possibly TRBD1 (6 bases). The CDR3 contains 16 residues. Per the germline V gene, CDR1 is DFQATT and CDR2 is SNEGSKA (reference sequence). The CDR3: CSVRDLDRTYRDEQFF. Here the CDR3 DNA reads TGCAGTGTTAGAGATCTTGACAGGACGTATCGCGATGAGCAGTTCTTC.

A few counts support this clonotype. The rearrangement joins TRBV10-3 to TRBJ2-1, with 9 bases lining up with TRBD2. The CDR3 has 16 residues. Germline lookup yields CDR1 ENHRY and CDR2 SYGVKD. The V and J ends lost 5 bases and 9 bases, in that order; junction bases with no gene match: 14. The CDR3 protein is CAISTKVSGGKGEQFF. CDR3 bases: TGTGCCATCAGTACAAAAGTTAGCGGGGGTAAGGGTGAGCAGTTCTTC.

The sample holds many counts of this clonotype. V gene TRBV11-2 combines with J gene TRBJ2-2; 9 bases fit TRBD1. Germline V gene lookup returns CDR1 SGHAT and CDR2 FQNNGV. This CDR3 is 15 amino acids long. V lost 5 bases and J lost 6; bases outside the gene matches: 7. CDR3 residues: CASSTSGQGSGELFF. The CDR3 coding sequence is TGTGCCAGCAGCACCTCTGGACAGGGGTCCGGGGAGCTGTTTTTT.

The genes are TRBV5-1 and TRBJ2-5, with TRBD2 matching 8 bases. The CDR3 spans 16 residues. With 1 base clipped from V and 3 bases from J, the junction kept 8 bases outside the gene matches. The germline gives CDR1 SGHRS, CDR2 YFSETQ. The CDR3 here is CASSLSPSGSKETQYF. The CDR3 coding sequence is TGCGCCAGCAGCTTGAGTCCTAGCGGGTCTAAAGAGACCCAGTACTTC. Supplemented by reference TRBV5-1 and TRBJ2-5, the full variable domain reads KAGVTQTPRYLIKTRGQQVTLSCSPISGHRSVSWYQQTPGQGLQFLFEYFSETQRNKGNFPGRFSGRQFSNSRSEMNVSTLELGDSALYLCASSLSPSGSKETQYFGPGTRLLVL.

This clonotype has at least ten counts. The rearrangement joins TRBV12-3 or TRBV12-4 to TRBJ2-3; D is uncertain. The CDR3 has 14 residues. Trimming stripped 5 bases from V and 6 bases from J, with 15 bases between. CDR3: CASSPTSSGDTQYF. In DNA, the CDR3 is TGTGCCAGCAGTCCTACGTCCTCTGGGGATACGCAGTATTTT.

This clonotype was seen ten or more times. The chain links TRBV28 to TRBJ2-3, with 8 nucleotides matching TRBD2. The CDR3 totals 15 residues. Trimming removed 5 bases from V and 1 base from J; junction bases left unmatched: 5. CDR1 MDHEN and CDR2 SYDVKM come from the germline V gene. As DNA, the CDR3 is TGTGCCAGCAGTGCGCGGGGGGTTGGCACAGATACGCAGTATTTT. It encodes CASSARGVGTDTQYF.

With respect to this clonotype: The junction departs from the called germline gene at one end, perhaps through a read error. The V gene is TRBV4-1, the J gene TRBJ2-1; 13 bases are a match to TRBD2. In germline, CDR1 is MGHRA, CDR2 YSYEKL. This CDR3 has 16 amino acids. The CDR3 DNA reads as TGCGCCGGCAGCGCGACTAGCGGGGGGTCCTGGAATGAGCGGTTCTTC. Translating gives CAGSATSGGSWNERFF.

The J gene is TRBJ2-7, the V gene TRBV6-5, with D perhaps TRBD1 (5 bases). V was clipped by 4 bases and J by 7 bases, with 20 bases between them. Germline CDR1 MNHEY, CDR2 SVGAGI. The CDR3 consists of 15 residues. The CDR3 nucleotides read TGTGCCAGCAGTTCTATCTCCCTCGCAGGGCGAGAGCAGTACTTC. It specifies CASSSISLAGREQYF.

The gene calls are TRBV12-3 or TRBV12-4 and TRBJ1-1; maybe TRBD1 (6 bases). The CDR3 runs 15 residues. With 1 base removed from V and 5 bases from J, the gap between germline ends came to 14 bases. The CDR3 DNA is TGTGCCAGCAGTTTAGGACAGGCCCCCACGACTGAAGCTTTCTTT. It encodes CASSLGQAPTTEAFF.

The V call is TRBV14, the J call TRBJ2-2; D is uncertain. Germline V gene lookup returns CDR1 SGHDN and CDR2 FVKESK. This CDR3 is built from 17 residues. Trimming cost V 4 bases and J 2 bases, with 17 bases left between them. CDR3 sequence: CASSPFITGPNTGELFF. CDR3 nucleotide sequence: TGTGCCAGCAGCCCTTTCATAACCGGGCCTAACACCGGGGAGCTGTTTTTT.

This clonotype was counted many times. This sequence joins TRBV9 and TRBJ2-3; no firm D call. The CDR3 consists of 13 residues. Germline-derived CDR1 and CDR2 are SGDLS and YYNGEE. Trimming removed 0 bases at V and 1 base at J, with 3 bases between. The CDR3 reads CASSVGGTDTQYF. CDR3 DNA: TGTGCCAGCAGCGTAGGGGGCACAGATACGCAGTATTTT.

The V and J genes are TRBV7-9 and TRBJ2-7; D is unclear. CDR1 SEHNR and CDR2 FQNEAQ come from the germline V gene (reference sequence). CDR3 length equals 14 residues. Deletions cut 4 bases from V and 2 bases from J, with 12 bases between. Here the CDR3 DNA reads TGTGCCAGCAGCTCCGGGCTCTCCACCTACGAGCAGTACTTC. Encoded protein: CASSSGLSTYEQYF.

The chain couples TRBV27 to TRBJ2-3; tentative D call: TRBD2 (5 bases). With 4 bases removed from V and 5 bases from J, the gap between germline ends came to 19 bases. CDR1 is MNHEY and CDR2 is SMNVEV in the germline V gene (reference sequence). The CDR3 covers 16 residues. The CDR3 coding sequence is TGTGCCAGCAGTTCGCAAACAGTGGACTGGGAAGATACGCAGTATTTT. It encodes CASSSQTVDWEDTQYF.

The gene calls are TRBV5-6 and TRBJ1-2, with TRBD1 matching over 7 bases. Germline V CDR1 and CDR2: SGHDT, YYEEEE. The V gene end was trimmed by 7 bases and the J gene end by 7 bases; junction bases not matched to a gene: 10. The CDR3 is 13 amino acids. The CDR3 region is CASESRGAGGYTF. The CDR3 DNA reads TGTGCCAGCGAAAGCAGGGGGGCCGGTGGCTACACCTTC.

The rearrangement joins TRBV12-3 or TRBV12-4 to TRBJ1-1; D gene ambiguous. The CDR3 covers 12 residues. Between the trimmed V and J ends, which lost 7 bases and 6 bases, there was a span of 12 bases. CDR3 loop: CASISSSAEAFF. CDR3 DNA sequence: TGTGCCAGCATTAGTTCGAGTGCTGAAGCTTTCTTT.

This clonotype was observed a single time. Being one base from a much bigger clone, this may be a read error. The rearrangement links TRBV5-1 to TRBJ2-7, with 8 bases fitting TRBD1. J gave up 5 bases and V 4 bases, and 8 bases lay outside the gene matches. CDR1 and CDR2 from the germline V gene are SGHRS and YFSETQ. CDR3 length equals 14 residues. Here the CDR3 DNA reads TGCGCCAGCAGCGTAGACAGGGGAATGGACGAGCAGTACTTC. Translating gives CASSVDRGMDEQYF.

At least ten counts were recorded for this clonotype. J is TRBJ1-5 and V is TRBV25-1; D ambiguous. Deletions cut 8 bases from V and 0 bases from J, with 11 bases between. Germline V gene lookup returns CDR1 MGHDK and CDR2 SYGVNS. The CDR3 has 14 amino acids. The CDR3 region is CASSPRGSNQPQHF. The CDR3 DNA reads TGTGCCAGCTCCCCGCGGGGTAGCAATCAGCCCCAGCATTTT.

This clonotype was detected many times. The chain uses TRBV27 and TRBJ2-5; 10 bases match TRBD2. This CDR3 has 15 amino acids. Germline values: CDR1 MNHEY, CDR2 SMNVEV (reference sequence). Unmatched junction bases numbered 3, after V lost 3 bases and J lost 2 bases. CDR3 nucleotides: TGTGCCAGCAGTTTGATAGCGGGGGGACAAGAGACCCAGTACTTC. Its protein product is CASSLIAGGQETQYF.

This clonotype has only a few counts. V and J are TRBV7-3 and TRBJ2-3; D is unclear. Trimming removed 5 bases at V and 8 bases at J, with 20 bases between. CDR1 is SGHTA and CDR2 is FQGTGA in the germline V gene. The CDR3 runs 15 residues. The DNA of the CDR3 is TGTGCCAGCAGCCCGTCGGGCACCGCACAGACTACGCAGTATTTT. As protein: CASSPSGTAQTTQYF. Looking up the rest from reference TRBV7-3 and TRBJ2-3 gives the full variable domain: GAGVSQTPSNKVTEKGKYVELRCDPISGHTALYWYRQSLGQGPEFLIYFQGTGAADDSGLPNDRFFAVRPEGSVSTLKIQRTERGDSAVYLCASSPSGTAQTTQYFGPGTRLTVL.

This clonotype was seen only a few times. This chain links TRBV29-1 with TRBJ2-4; 9 bases match TRBD1. CDR1 SQVTM and CDR2 ANQGSEA come from the germline V gene. The V gene end was trimmed by 7 bases and the J gene end by 7 bases; junction bases not matched to a gene: 5. The CDR3 consists of 12 residues. CDR3 sequence reads: CSAVGTGNIQYF. In DNA form, the CDR3 reads TGCAGCGCTGTGGGGACAGGGAACATTCAGTACTTC.

The J gene is TRBJ2-7, the V gene TRBV27; maybe TRBD2 (5 bases). There are 18 residues in the CDR3. Germline loops: CDR1 MNHEY, CDR2 SMNVEV (reference sequence). V shed 4 bases and J shed 4 bases, with 26 bases lying between them. DNA of the CDR3: TGTGCCAGCAGTTCACTTGCGTTATCCGGGATCCGTACGTACGAGCAGTACTTC. It specifies CASSSLALSGIRTYEQYF.